The entry below gives a single T cell receptor beta chain sequence along with its context. Its antigen is as yet unknown. The CDR3 has 16 amino acids. Germline V lookup: CDR1 MDHEN, CDR2 SYDVKM. With V trimmed by 5 bases and J by 6 bases, 9 bases remained unmatched. The data stem from a study of shared clonotypes between healthy human individuals. About the study: There were three CD4 naive, three CD4 memory, two CD8 naive and one CD8 memory plates per donor.

Whole-study results and caveats: All-four-donor shared clonotypes had higher generation probabilities than non-shared clonotypes did.

The data were produced by immunoSEQ multiplex PCR, yet TCRdb's version contains in-frame clones alone and is incomplete. The repertoire consists of over 700,000 clones, with 72% occurring once and the leading ten covering under 2%. This receptor was taken from a woman aged 30 to 39 in good health. Sequences were obtained from memory CD4+ T cells sorted from blood. The subset: CD45RA-negative fraction. The V gene is TRBV28, the J gene TRBJ2-3; 12 nucleotides align to TRBD1. CDR3 sequence: CASSPSGQGAWDTQYF. DNA for the CDR3: TGTGCCAGCAGTCCATCGGGACAGGGGGCGTGGGATACGCAGTATTTT. Variable domain in full (rest from reference TRBV28 and TRBJ2-3): DVKVTQSSRYLVKRTGEKVFLECVQDMDHENMFWYRQDPGLGLRLIYFSYDVKMKEKGDIPEGYSVSREKKERFSLILESASTNQTSMYLCASSPSGQGAWDTQYFGPGTRLTVL.